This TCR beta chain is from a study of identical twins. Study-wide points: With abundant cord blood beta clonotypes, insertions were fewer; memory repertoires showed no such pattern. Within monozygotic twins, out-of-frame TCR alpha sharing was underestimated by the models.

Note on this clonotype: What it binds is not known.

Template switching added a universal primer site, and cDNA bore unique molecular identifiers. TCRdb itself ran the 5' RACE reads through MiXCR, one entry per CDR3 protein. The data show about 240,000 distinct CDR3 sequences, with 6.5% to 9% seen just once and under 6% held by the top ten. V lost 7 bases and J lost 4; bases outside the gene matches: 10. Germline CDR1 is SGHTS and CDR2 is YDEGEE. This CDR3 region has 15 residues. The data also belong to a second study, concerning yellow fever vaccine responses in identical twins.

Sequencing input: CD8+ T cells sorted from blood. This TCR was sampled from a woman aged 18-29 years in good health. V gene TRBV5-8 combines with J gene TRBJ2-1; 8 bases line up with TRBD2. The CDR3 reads CASGPGLAVYNEQFF. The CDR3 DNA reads TGTGCCAGCGGCCCTGGACTAGCTGTATACAATGAGCAGTTCTTC.